One TCR beta chain is described in this entry. Its specificity is unknown. After removal of 4 bases from V and 0 bases from J, the junction contained 3 bases not matched to a gene. Germline V gene lookup returns CDR1 KGHDR and CDR2 SFDVKD. The CDR3 is 16 amino acids. These data belong to a study of metastatic and nonmetastatic thyroid tumors. Study overall: Comparative analysis of repertoires was undertaken across blood and tumor or nodule tissue obtained from malignant and benign thyroid patients.

Ahead of thyroid surgery, no patient had received treatment of any kind. With MiXCR, TCRdb reprocessed the PCR reads. The sample carries 20,000 to 25,000 clones, about 11% recorded once. Study outcomes and limitations: Compared with benign nodules, malignant thyroid tumors were reported to have significantly higher TCR beta diversity in both blood and tumor.

This clonotype was sampled from a female donor with papillary thyroid cancer or a benign thyroid nodule (not recorded which). Some clones in this sample may be carry-over from other donors' samples. The chain couples TRBV24-1 to TRBJ2-1; 9 bases fit TRBD2. Input material: blood. The CDR3 DNA reads as TGTGCCACCAGTGACCTGCGGGAGGGCTCCTACAATGAGCAGTTCTTC. It encodes CATSDLREGSYNEQFF.